The clone carrying this T cell receptor beta chain was observed once. These data come from a study of control samples from healthy donors and cancer patients. Using immunoSEQ multiplex PCR, the repertoire was profiled, and TCRdb retains in-frame clones only, with some absent. The sample has about 73,000 clones, about 90% seen once. V lost 0 bases and J lost 0, with 9 bases in between. The CDR3 totals 17 residues. The germline V gene encodes CDR1 MGHRA and CDR2 YSYEKL. The receptor was derived from a woman between 45 and 60 years old in good health. The chain joins TRBV4-1 to TRBJ1-6; D is unresolved. The sequenced sample was blood. The CDR3 bases are TGCGCCAGCAGCCAAGACGACACCAGCTCCTATAATTCACCCCTCCACTTT. Translated: CASSQDDTSSYNSPLHF.